This T cell receptor beta chain was found in a study of blood T cell repertoires in COVID-19 (dated by TCRdb to 2020 to 2021). Describing the broader study: Samples from collaborators originated in the United States, Italy and Spain and spanned both the acute and convalescent phases of COVID-19. The sample metadata nearly always contained a de-identified subject ID, COVID-19 status, age in years and sex. A freely available public database, intended as a resource for researchers studying the immune response to SARS-CoV-2, is where the repertoires were released. Subjects who had been exposed to COVID-19, were actively infected with it, or had recovered from it provided the deeply sampled blood TCRbeta repertoires that made up the dataset. Where available, HLA class I and class II types were obtained from metadata supplied by the sample provider rather than from assay-based typing. The prospective study material was composed of cDNA or gDNA derived from T cells, B-cell-depleted T cells, or PBMCs. Samples were obtained from the ongoing ImmuneRACE study (first 160 participants) and from over 1,000 subjects provided by 6 global collaborators. General conclusions and limits of the study: How much clinical and demographic metadata was included differed by source and by participant, and the metadata was provided uncurated.

Of note for this clone: What antigen it recognizes has not been identified. No much larger clone exists at a distance of one base, and base qualities are not known.

TCRbeta CDR3 regions were amplified from genomic DNA using the immunoSEQ Assay, a bias-controlled multiplex PCR. As for how the authors treated the data: The number of nucleated cells in each sample was estimated from the amplification of reference gene primers within the assay. Sequence reads were collapsed and filtered to measure the absolute abundance of every unique TCRbeta CDR3 rearrangement. For each sample, productive Simpson clonality was calculated by taking the square root of Simpson's diversity index across productive rearrangements. TCRdb stores this immuneACCESS table with in-frame sequences only. Part of the clones is absent; in the studies checked, under half of the shortfall reflects unresolved V genes, and no reason is known for the rest. That table furnishes V, J and clone size, whereas the DNA furnished D and trimming. The sample profile shows 200,000 to 250,000 clones; about 83% of them were found once. The biggest ten clones account for around 5.2% of the sample.

The CDR3 measures 19 amino acids from cysteine to phenylalanine. The kept DNA is CDR3 alone, 57 bases in frame from the first base. Via the germline V gene, CDR1 is SGHRS and CDR2 YFSETQ. V ends up 0 bases short and J 5 bases short, with an unmatched junction base count of 14. Whole blood was collected in K2EDTA tubes by collaborating institutions according to the institutions' own protocols. For TCRbeta analysis, collaborators shipped samples as frozen whole blood, isolated PBMCs, or DNA extracted from either of those sample types. Sequenced: peripheral blood. This receptor was obtained from a human donor in a cohort sampled during active COVID-19. The chain is made from TRBV5-1 and TRBJ2-1; TRBD2 agrees with 10 junctional bases. The nucleotide sequence reads TGCGCCAGCAGCTTGGCCAAGAGCGGGGGGGCCATAAGGGACAATGAGCAGTTCTTC. Its protein product is CASSLAKSGGAIRDNEQFF.